This T cell receptor beta chain was sequenced during a study of blood T cells in healthy people across ages. Across the study: With template switching, about one barcoded beta molecule was captured per two T cells. Study-wide findings and caveats: Unsorted PBMC input precluded a conclusive naive versus antigen-experienced comparison. The study found more naive CD4+ cells and higher diversity in long-lived than aged donors.

A second PCR of 7 to 11 cycles used a sample-barcoded 5' primer and a J-beta primer mix. Each cDNA molecule was tagged by a template-switch adaptor with 12 random nucleotides. In TCRdb, the 5' RACE reads were re-called with MiXCR into one record per CDR3 protein. In the table there are approximately 800,000 distinct CDR3 sequences, 56% of which are singletons. This CDR3 contains 15 residues. Trimming removed 5 bases at V and 4 bases at J, with 18 bases between. CDR1 is SGHRS and CDR2 is YFSETQ in the germline V gene. This clonotype has more than one count but fewer than ten. Its antigen is still unknown.

The TCR sequence derives from a man between 40 and 49 years old in good health. The V call is TRBV5-1, the J call TRBJ1-2, with D perhaps matching TRBD1 (5 bases). Sequencing was performed on blood. Here the CDR3 reads CASRLQPRGVYGYTF. The CDR3 DNA sequence: TGCGCCAGCAGATTACAGCCTCGGGGGGTCTATGGCTACACCTTC.